This entry concerns a single T cell receptor beta chain. The antigen is unknown. Trimming removed 2 bases at V and 2 bases at J, with 8 bases between. Germline loops: CDR1 SGDLS, CDR2 YYNGEE. CDR3 length: 13 amino acids. The sample comes from a study of T-cell memory formation after mild COVID-19. Whole-study findings and limits: Clones that got smaller from day 15 to 85 had even CD4/CD8, while clones growing later tipped toward CD4+. Shrinking CD4+ clones were chiefly CM and EM; CD8+ ones were chiefly EMRA.

TCRdb re-called the 5' RACE reads through MiXCR, storing one row per CDR3 protein. The table has some 600,000 distinct CDR3 sequences, approximately 15% seen once. This sequence was found in an adult woman who had mild COVID-19 (a few samples of this study predate the infection). Cell type and time point are not known. The chain has TRBV9 and TRBJ2-7; D remains ambiguous. The sample comprised PBMCs or a T cell subset sorted from them (not recorded which). Here the CDR3 DNA reads TGTGCCAGCAGCGTGACTGAAGCCTACGAGCAGTACTTC. Its protein is CASSVTEAYEQYF.